The entry below gives a single TCR beta chain sequence along with its context. What it binds is not known. This sample is part of a study of T cells expressing NK-cell markers. Study details: It was sorted CD3+CD56-NKG2C+, CD3+CD56+NKG2C- and CD3+CD56+NKG2C+ T cells that provided the TCR beta repertoires. Serological testing identified most of the eight sequenced donors as HCMV-seropositive and one as seronegative.

UMI-tagged 5'RACE template switching yielded the TCR beta cDNA. TCRdb reworked the 5' RACE reads into one entry per CDR3 protein, no DNA. The listing records 550,000 to 600,000 distinct CDR3 sequences. Study-wide results and limits: The study left the HCMV specificity of expanded NKG2C+ T cell clones unresolved.

This CDR3 comprises 16 residues. Germline lookup yields CDR1 MNHNS and CDR2 SASEGT. The sequenced sample consisted of blood T cells: a sorted CD56 or NKG2C T cell subset, CD4+ or CD8+ T cells, or bulk PBMC T cells (not recorded which). This receptor was obtained from a man aged 18 to 29 in good health. The chain employs TRBV6-1 and TRBJ2-3; the TCRdb D gene call, TRBD2, has no DNA to confirm it. The CDR3 here is CASSAPRTRGLDTQYF.